This T cell receptor beta chain comes out of a study of blood T cell repertoires in COVID-19 (dated by TCRdb to 2018 to 2021). The study in broad terms: Samples covering the acute and convalescent phases of COVID-19 were provided by collaborators in the United States, Italy and Spain. The prospective study material was composed of cDNA or gDNA derived from T cells, B-cell-depleted T cells, or PBMCs. The dataset comprised deeply sampled blood TCRbeta repertoires from subjects exposed to, actively infected with, or recovered from COVID-19. A freely available public database, intended as a resource for researchers studying the immune response to SARS-CoV-2, is where the repertoires were released. Samples came from the ongoing ImmuneRACE study (first 160 participants) plus 1,254 subjects from 6 global collaborators. The sample metadata nearly always contained a de-identified subject ID, COVID-19 status, age in years and sex. HLA class I and class II types, where available, came from metadata supplied by the sample provider rather than from assay-based typing.

TCRbeta CDR3 regions were amplified from genomic DNA by means of the immunoSEQ Assay, a bias-controlled multiplex PCR. The study's own analysis went as follows. The number of nucleated cells in each sample was estimated from the amplification of reference gene primers within the assay. To quantify the absolute abundance of each unique TCRbeta CDR3 rearrangement, sequence reads were collapsed and filtered. Productive Simpson clonality was computed per sample as the square root of Simpson's diversity index over productive rearrangements. Entries here come from immuneACCESS through TCRdb and include only in-frame sequences with V and J called. Some clones fail to appear in such tables; in the studies checked, an unresolved V gene covers under half of the shortfall, and the cause of the remainder is unknown. The DNA gave D and trimming, while V, J and clone size come from that table. For this sample there are 330,000 or so clones; 87% appear just once. The top ten clonotypes cover around 8.9% of the sample.

Ends trimmed: V by 4 bases, J by 6 bases; bases unmatched to a gene: 7. Sequences MGHDK (CDR1) and SYGVNS (CDR2) are obtained from the germline V gene. The CDR3 goes from the cysteine to the phenylalanine over 14 residues. The kept DNA is CDR3 alone, 42 bases in frame from the first base. At one collaborating source in Seattle, patients were enrolled during active infection and were followed longitudinally through the course of disease. The collaborating institutions used their own protocols to collect whole blood in K2EDTA tubes. For TCRbeta analysis, collaborators shipped samples as frozen whole blood, isolated PBMCs, or DNA extracted from either of those sample types. On this clone itself: It has no known antigen specificity. There are no base qualities to consult, and no much larger clone falls within one base.

Broader findings and caveats from the paper: The amount of clinical and demographic metadata varied by source and participant and was provided uncurated.

The source is a man under 40 with COVID-19, enrolled during active disease. The sequence joins TRBV25-1 to TRBJ2-7, and TRBD2 aligns with 9 junction nucleotides. Source material: peripheral blood. The sequenced DNA: TGTGCCAGCAGTGTACTTAGCGGGAGTGCCGAGCAGTACTTC. Translated, this is CASSVLSGSAEQYF.